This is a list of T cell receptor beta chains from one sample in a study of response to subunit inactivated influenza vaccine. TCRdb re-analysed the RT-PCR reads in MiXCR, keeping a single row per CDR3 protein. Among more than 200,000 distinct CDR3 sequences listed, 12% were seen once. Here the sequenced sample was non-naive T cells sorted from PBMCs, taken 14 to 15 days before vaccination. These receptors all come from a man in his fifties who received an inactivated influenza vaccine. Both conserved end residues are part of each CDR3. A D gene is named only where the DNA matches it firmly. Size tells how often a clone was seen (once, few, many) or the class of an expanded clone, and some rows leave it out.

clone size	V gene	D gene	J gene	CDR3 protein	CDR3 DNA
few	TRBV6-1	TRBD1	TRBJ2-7	CASGRDRGSYEQYF	TGTGCCAGCGGCCGGGACAGGGGGTCCTACGAGCAGTACTTC
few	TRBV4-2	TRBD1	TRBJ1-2	CASSQGRDRAYGYTF	TGTGCCAGCAGCCAGGGCCGGGACAGAGCCTATGGCTACACCTTC
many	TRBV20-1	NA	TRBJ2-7	CSARVEGFSYEQYF	TGCAGTGCTAGAGTCGAGGGATTCTCCTACGAGCAGTACTTC
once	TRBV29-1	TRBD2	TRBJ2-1	CSARRGSSYNEQFF	TGCAGCGCCCGGCGGGGGAGCTCCTACAATGAGCAGTTCTTC
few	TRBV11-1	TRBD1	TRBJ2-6	CASQPGTGESGANVLTF	TGTGCCAGTCAGCCCGGGACAGGGGAATCCGGGGCCAACGTCCTGACTTTC
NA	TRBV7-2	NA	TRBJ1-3	CASSPQSSGNTIYF	TGTGCCAGCAGCCCACAAAGCTCTGGAAACACCATATATTTT
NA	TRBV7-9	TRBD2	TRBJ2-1	CASGRAYNEQFF	TGTGCCAGCGGGAGGGCATACAATGAGCAGTTCTTC
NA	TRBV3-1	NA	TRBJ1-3	CATLRVSGNTIYF	TGTGCCACCCTCAGGGTATCTGGAAACACCATATATTTT
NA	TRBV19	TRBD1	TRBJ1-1	CASRATGQGNTEAFF	TGTGCCAGTAGGGCCACCGGACAGGGGAACACTGAAGCTTTCTTT
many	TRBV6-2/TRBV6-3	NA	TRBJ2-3	CASSYDYTDTQYF	TGTGCCAGCAGTTACGACTACACAGATACGCAGTATTTT
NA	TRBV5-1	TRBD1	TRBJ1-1	CASSLFQGALNTEAFF	TGCGCCAGCAGCTTGTTTCAGGGGGCGTTGAACACTGAAGCTTTCTTT
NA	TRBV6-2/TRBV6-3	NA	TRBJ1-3	CASSPRRISSGNTIYF	TGTGCCAGCAGTCCTCGACGGATCAGCTCTGGAAACACCATATATTTT
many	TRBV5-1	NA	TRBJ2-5	CASSLGQLEETQYF	TGCGCCAGCAGCTTGGGCCAGCTAGAAGAGACCCAGTACTTC
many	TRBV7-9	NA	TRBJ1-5	CASSNQGQPQHF	TGTGCCAGCAGCAATCAGGGACAGCCCCAGCATTTT
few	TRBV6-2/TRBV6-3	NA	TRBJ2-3	CASSYSKAQVPPTDTQYF	TGTGCCAGCAGTTACTCGAAAGCGCAGGTGCCCCCCACAGATACGCAGTATTTT
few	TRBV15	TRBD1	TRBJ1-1	CATSRDRQGRNTEAFF	TGTGCCACCAGCAGAGACCGACAGGGTCGGAACACTGAAGCTTTCTTT
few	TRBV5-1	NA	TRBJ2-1	CASSVDLGNEQFF	TGCGCCAGCAGCGTTGATCTGGGCAATGAGCAGTTCTTC
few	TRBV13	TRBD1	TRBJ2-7	CASSVTGTGREQYF	TGTGCCAGCAGCGTTACCGGGACAGGGCGCGAGCAGTACTTC
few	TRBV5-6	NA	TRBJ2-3	CASSVARGGGDTQYF	TGTGCCAGCAGCGTAGCCAGGGGCGGAGGGGATACGCAGTATTTT
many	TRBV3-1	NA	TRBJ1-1	CASSQVVNTEAFF	TGTGCCAGCAGCCAAGTGGTGAACACTGAAGCTTTCTTT
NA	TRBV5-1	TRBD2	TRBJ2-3	CASSPGHSGVLDTQYF	TGCGCCAGCAGCCCGGGGCATAGCGGGGTTTTAGATACGCAGTATTTT
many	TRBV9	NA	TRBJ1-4	CASSVMGRGNEKLFF	TGTGCCAGCAGCGTAATGGGGCGTGGGAATGAAAAACTGTTTTTT
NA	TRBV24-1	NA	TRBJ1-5	CATSGSDYQPQHF	TGTGCCACCAGTGGGTCGGATTATCAGCCCCAGCATTTT
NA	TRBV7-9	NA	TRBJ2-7	CASSLEAGSEQYF	TGTGCCAGCAGCTTAGAGGCGGGTAGCGAGCAGTACTTC
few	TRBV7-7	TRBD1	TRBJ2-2	CASSPTGLNTGELFF	TGTGCCAGCAGCCCGACAGGGCTGAACACCGGGGAGCTGTTTTTT
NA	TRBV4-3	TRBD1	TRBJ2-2	CASSWQTGGITGELFF	TGCGCCAGCAGCTGGCAGACAGGGGGTATCACCGGGGAGCTGTTTTTT
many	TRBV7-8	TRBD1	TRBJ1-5	CASSQGVGSNQPQHF	TGTGCCAGCAGCCAGGGGGTTGGAAGCAATCAGCCCCAGCATTTT
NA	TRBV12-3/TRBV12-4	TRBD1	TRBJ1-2	CASSLDRGRNYGYTF	TGTGCCAGCAGTTTGGACAGGGGAAGGAACTATGGCTACACCTTC
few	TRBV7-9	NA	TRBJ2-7	CAGGGRGTEQYF	TGTGCCGGCGGGGGCAGGGGAACCGAGCAGTACTTC
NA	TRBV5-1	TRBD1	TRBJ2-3	CASSQGQVITDTQYF	TGCGCCAGCAGCCAAGGACAGGTGATCACAGATACGCAGTATTTT
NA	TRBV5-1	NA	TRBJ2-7	CASMVGRRDDEQYF	TGCGCCAGCATGGTCGGGCGGAGGGACGACGAGCAGTACTTC
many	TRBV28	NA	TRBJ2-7	CASSSDAETYEQYF	TGTGCCAGCAGTTCTGATGCAGAGACCTACGAGCAGTACTTC
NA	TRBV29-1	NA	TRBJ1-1	CSVSWGRVGSEAFF	TGCAGCGTCAGTTGGGGCAGGGTAGGATCTGAAGCTTTCTTT
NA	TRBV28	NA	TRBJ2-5	CASSSIAGAEETQYF	TGTGCCAGCAGCTCCATTGCCGGGGCGGAAGAGACCCAGTACTTC
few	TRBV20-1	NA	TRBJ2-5	CSARDPWPVETQYF	TGCAGTGCTAGAGATCCTTGGCCTGTGGAGACCCAGTACTTC
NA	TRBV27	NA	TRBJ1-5	CASSSQGTTLNQPQHF	TGTGCCAGCAGTTCCCAGGGGACAACACTCAATCAGCCCCAGCATTTT
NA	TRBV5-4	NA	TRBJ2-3	CASSARRSAGDTQYF	TGTGCCAGCAGCGCCCGACGTTCAGCGGGAGATACGCAGTATTTT
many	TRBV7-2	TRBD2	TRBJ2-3	CASSVTGTNTDTQYF	TGTGCCAGCAGCGTCACCGGGACTAACACAGATACGCAGTATTTT
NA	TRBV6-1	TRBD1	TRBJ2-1	CASSPDRRNNEQFF	TGTGCCAGCAGTCCGGACAGGCGGAACAATGAGCAGTTCTTC
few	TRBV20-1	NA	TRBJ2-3	CSARGASGSDTQYF	TGCAGTGCTAGAGGAGCCTCCGGGTCAGATACGCAGTATTTT
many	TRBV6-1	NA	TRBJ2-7	CASSVTTYEQYF	TGTGCCAGCAGTGTAACCACCTACGAGCAGTACTTC
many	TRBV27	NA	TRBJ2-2	CASSLYAGQPTGELFF	TGTGCCAGCAGTTTATATGCCGGGCAGCCCACCGGGGAGCTGTTTTTT
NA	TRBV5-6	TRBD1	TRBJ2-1	CASSTGQAPNNEHFF	TGTGCCAGCAGCACCGGACAGGCTCCTAACAATGAGCATTTCTTC
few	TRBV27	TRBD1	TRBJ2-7	CASAKWTGFYEQYF	TGTGCCAGCGCGAAGTGGACAGGGTTCTACGAGCAGTACTTC
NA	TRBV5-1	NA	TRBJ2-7	CASSLQGTSYEQYF	TGCGCCAGCAGCTTGCAGGGCACGTCCTACGAGCAGTACTTC
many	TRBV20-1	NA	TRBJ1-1	CSAQKQPLNTEAFF	TGCAGTGCCCAAAAACAGCCGTTGAACACTGAAGCTTTCTTT
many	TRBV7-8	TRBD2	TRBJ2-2	CASSLGSSGRTGELFF	TGTGCCAGCAGCTTAGGGAGTAGCGGGAGAACCGGGGAGCTGTTTTTT
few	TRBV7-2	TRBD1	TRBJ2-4	CASSYTWDSKNIQYF	TGTGCCAGCAGCTACACTTGGGACAGCAAAAACATTCAGTACTTC
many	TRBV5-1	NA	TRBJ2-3	CASSTGPPTDTQYF	TGCGCCAGCAGCACCGGACCACCCACAGATACGCAGTATTTT
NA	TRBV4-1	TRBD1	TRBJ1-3	CASSRDRDSGNTIYF	TGCGCCAGCAGTCGGGACAGGGACTCTGGAAACACCATATATTTT
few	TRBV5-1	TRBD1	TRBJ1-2	CASSPGGAYGYTF	TGCGCCAGCAGCCCAGGGGGAGCCTATGGCTACACCTTC
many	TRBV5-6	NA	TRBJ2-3	CASNPGAIDTQYF	TGTGCCAGCAACCCGGGGGCCATAGATACGCAGTATTTT
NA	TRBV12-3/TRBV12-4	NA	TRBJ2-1	CASTKAPSNEQFF	TGTGCCAGCACCAAAGCCCCTTCGAATGAGCAGTTCTTC
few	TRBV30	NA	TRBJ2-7	CAWSVAGEQYF	TGTGCCTGGAGTGTGGCGGGAGAGCAGTACTTC
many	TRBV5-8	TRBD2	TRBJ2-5	CASSLSTGGPGETQYF	TGTGCCAGCAGCTTGTCGACGGGGGGGCCGGGGGAGACCCAGTACTTC
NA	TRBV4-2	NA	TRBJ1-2	CASSQERRGYTF	TGTGCCAGCAGCCAAGAGAGGAGAGGCTACACCTTC
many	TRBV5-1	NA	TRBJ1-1	CASSRDGLNTEAFF	TGCGCCAGCAGCCGGGACGGCTTGAACACTGAAGCTTTCTTT